This T cell receptor beta chain derives from a study of T cell clonotyping in hematopoietic cell transplantation. Study-wide points: Higher Inverse Simpson Index values in graft donor and pretransplant recipient predicted broader posttransplant TCR diversity. No sorting was done, leaving CD4 and CD8 contributions mixed. At the given depth, recipient repertoires were over 97% de novo clonotypes. Pathologically expanded recipient clonotypes increased progressively from day 30 to day 180 as diversity fell.

Notes on this clone: No antigen is known for it.

Produced via immunoSEQ multiplex PCR; TCRdb's table is partial and in-frame only. The sample yields approximately 5,800 clones, 32% seen once. The CDR3 sequence is 14 residues long. V lost 8 bases and J lost 0; bases outside the gene matches: 3. Germline CDR1 and CDR2: MNHEY and SVGAGI. V and J are TRBV6-5 and TRBJ2-7; the match to TRBD2 covers 11 bases. The source material was peripheral blood mononuclear cells, sampled 30 days after allogeneic stem cell transplant. The sequence derives from a female patient in her 50s who had an allogeneic stem cell transplant from an unrelated donor, so the T cells may come from the graft donor. Some clones in this sample may be carry-over from other donors' samples. CDR3: CASSSGGSSYEQYF. CDR3 DNA: TGTGCCAGCTCTAGCGGGGGGAGCTCCTACGAGCAGTACTTC.